This TCR beta chain originates from a study of radiotherapy plus CTLA-4 blockade in lung cancer. Repertoires were generated with immunoSEQ multiplex PCR, while TCRdb's copy carries only in-frame clones and drops some. Of fewer than 65,000 clones listed, roughly 86% are singletons. It was focal radiation plus CTLA-4 blockade with ipilimumab that patients with chemo-refractory metastatic non-small-cell lung cancer received. Trimming stripped 4 bases from V and 6 bases from J, with 20 bases between. This CDR3 region has 16 residues. Germline lookup yields CDR1 MDHEN and CDR2 SYDVKM. The rearrangement links TRBV28 to TRBJ2-3; D may be TRBD2 (6 bases). The material sequenced was peripheral blood, taken from a patient treated with radiotherapy plus ipilimumab. The clonotype originates from a human donor with non-small cell lung cancer whose response to radiotherapy plus ipilimumab could not be evaluated. The CDR3 sequence: CASSSQTGRIVDTQYF. The CDR3 DNA sequence: TGTGCCAGCAGTTCTCAGACCGGGAGAATCGTGGATACGCAGTATTTT.